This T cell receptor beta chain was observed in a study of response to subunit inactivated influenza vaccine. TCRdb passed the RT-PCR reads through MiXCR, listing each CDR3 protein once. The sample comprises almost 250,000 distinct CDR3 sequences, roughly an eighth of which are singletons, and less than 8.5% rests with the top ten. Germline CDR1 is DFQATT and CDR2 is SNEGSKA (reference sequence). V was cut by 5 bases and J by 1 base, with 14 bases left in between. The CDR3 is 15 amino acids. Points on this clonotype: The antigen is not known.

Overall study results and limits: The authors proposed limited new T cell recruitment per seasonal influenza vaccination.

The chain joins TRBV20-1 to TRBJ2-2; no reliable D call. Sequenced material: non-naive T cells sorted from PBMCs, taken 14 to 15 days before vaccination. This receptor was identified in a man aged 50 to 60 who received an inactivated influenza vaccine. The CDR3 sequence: CSAGPVVWNTGELFF. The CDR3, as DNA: TGCAGTGCTGGCCCGGTAGTTTGGAACACCGGGGAGCTGTTTTTT.